A selection of T cell receptor beta chains follows, all from one sample in a study of blood T cell repertoires in COVID-19. Here immunoSEQ multiplex PCR was the method, and the copy in TCRdb shows in-frame clones only, minus some. The sample shows roughly 220,000 clones, 85% to 90% of them seen only once. Sequencing was performed on PBMCs or T cells enriched from blood (not recorded which). The source of these receptors is a woman between 45 and 60 years old with acute COVID-19. Each CDR3 is given with its conserved first and last residue. Some rows mark clone size as missing; the rest say once, few, many or name a class of expanded clone.

size	V	J	CDR3
NA	TRBV28	TRBJ2-1	CATWTDTRNEQFF
NA	TRBV3-1/TRBV3-2	TRBJ2-5	CASSQGHLAGGVETQYF
NA	TRBV27	TRBJ1-6	CASSWTGHNSPLHF
few	TRBV5-1	TRBJ1-5	CASSETGPYSNQPQHF
NA	TRBV4-1	TRBJ2-1	CASSPYVAGERNEQFF
NA	TRBV6-5	TRBJ2-5	CASRADGWQTQYF
NA	TRBV11-2	TRBJ2-1	CASSPRGRDEQFF
once	TRBV5-1	TRBJ2-7	CASSLSGTYEQYF
NA	TRBV30	TRBJ2-3	CAWSDWTSGRRPDTQYF
NA	TRBV29-1	TRBJ2-7	CSVGAGEESEQYF
NA	TRBV28	NA	CASSLGTSGRHFSYEQYF
NA	TRBV5-1	TRBJ2-1	CASSLGGSYNEQFF
NA	TRBV29-1	TRBJ2-5	CSVGLAGGQETQYF
NA	TRBV6-5	TRBJ1-5	CASRGTGGQPQHF
NA	TRBV19	TRBJ2-7	CASSSRLASGTSEQYF
NA	TRBV7-6	TRBJ2-7	CASSFDRAYEQYF
NA	TRBV19	TRBJ2-1	CASTGTSSYNEQFF
NA	TRBV30	TRBJ1-4	CAWGVGGTGSEKLFF
NA	TRBV4-2	TRBJ2-7	CASSQGVTGGGYEQYF
NA	TRBV27	TRBJ2-1	CASSLLLAGASYEGEQFF
few	TRBV15	TRBJ2-2	CATSRVTSGELFF
few	TRBV7-8	TRBJ2-7	CASSLIGTQVEQYF
NA	TRBV11-1	TRBJ1-1	CASSLSDSLNTEAFF
NA	TRBV27	TRBJ1-2	CASSSIHGTTNYGYTF
few	TRBV28	TRBJ1-5	CASSLDSAGNQPQHF
few	TRBV2	TRBJ2-7	CASSATGVPSGRSF
NA	TRBV28	TRBJ1-2	CASSTPGFNYGYTF
NA	TRBV2	TRBJ2-1	CASSNGQGINEQFF
NA	TRBV2	TRBJ1-4	CASSEGLTGAEKLFF
NA	TRBV5-6	TRBJ1-1	CASSRTRENTEAFF
NA	TRBV7-6	TRBJ2-6	CASSLSSGDSGANVLTF
NA	TRBV9	TRBJ2-7	CASSVGQGVSSNSYEQYF
NA	TRBV11-1	TRBJ2-6	CASSVSSGANVLTF
NA	TRBV9	TRBJ2-6	CASSSSGTGANVLTF
few	TRBV5-5	TRBJ1-1	CASSPDLSRGGTEAFF
NA	TRBV6-5	TRBJ1-2	CASSTTPGQTGYTF
NA	TRBV28	TRBJ1-6	CASSFGSSPLHF
NA	TRBV5-4	TRBJ1-1	CASSLLGGRDTEAFF
NA	TRBV12-3/TRBV12-4	TRBJ2-2	CASTPGETGELFF
NA	TRBV19	TRBJ2-1	CASSIGASGLWQFF
NA	TRBV19	TRBJ2-2	CASSGERGQSSGELFF